This passage covers 11 T cell receptor beta chains from one sample sequenced in a study of TIL therapy for anti-PD-1-resistant metastatic lung cancer. Specified time point: pre-treatment sample, taken before nivolumab and TIL therapy. The immunoSEQ assay was v3. Generated by immunoSEQ multiplex PCR, the TCRdb table keeps only in-frame clones and is missing some. The sample consists of some 52,000 clones, roughly 85% of them appearing once. The specimen comprised blood, sampled at baseline. These receptors were collected from a woman between 30 and 80 years old with non-small cell lung cancer.

The sample holds one count of this clone. The chain joins TRBV10-1 to TRBJ1-1; D is uncertain. The CDR3 spans 14 residues. V lost 1 base to trimming and J lost 4 bases, with 10 bases between them. Germline-derived CDR1 and CDR2 are WNHNN and SYGVQD (reference sequence). CDR3 DNA sequence: TGCGCCAGCAGTGAGTTCCTTTCCAGCACTGAAGCTTTCTTT. It specifies CASSEFLSSTEAFF.

J is TRBJ1-2 and V is TRBV5-1, with D possibly TRBD1 on 6 matching bases. The CDR3 length is 16 residues. Germline CDR1 is SGHRS and CDR2 is YFSETQ. Trimming removed 0 bases from V and 4 bases from J, with 16 bases in between. The CDR3 protein is CASSLVMGGVGYGYTF. In DNA form, the CDR3 reads TGCGCCAGCAGCTTGGTTATGGGGGGCGTTGGCTATGGCTACACCTTC.

The chain combines TRBV6-5 with TRBJ1-4; 8 bases are a match to TRBD1. The CDR3 totals 13 residues. V shed 5 bases and J 8 bases; nucleotides not matched to a gene: 4. CDR1 and CDR2 (germline): MNHEY, SVGAGI. CDR3 bases: TGTGCCAGCAGTCCAGGGGGCTGGGAAAAACTGTTTTTT. Protein product: CASSPGGWEKLFF.

This clone appeared a few times. This rearrangement joins TRBV7-9 to TRBJ2-4; 14 bases align to TRBD2. V was pared by 5 bases and J by 1 base, with 7 bases of the junction left unmatched. Per germline, CDR1 SEHNR and CDR2 FQNEAQ (reference sequence). The CDR3 has 18 residues. CDR3: CASSPTSGRDGAKNIQYF. For the CDR3, the DNA is TGTGCCAGCAGCCCGACTAGCGGGAGGGACGGGGCCAAAAACATTCAGTACTTC. The full variable domain, its missing parts supplied by reference TRBV7-9 and TRBJ2-4, is DTGVSQNPRHKITKRGQNVTFRCDPISEHNRLYWYRQTLGQGPEFLTYFQNEAQLEKSRLLSDRFSAERPKGSFSTLEIQRTEQGDSAMYLCASSPTSGRDGAKNIQYFGAGTRLSVL.

J is TRBJ1-6 and V is TRBV9; 10 bases align to TRBD1. CDR1 and CDR2 from the germline V gene are SGDLS and YYNGEE. J gave up 9 bases and V 0 bases, and 0 bases lay outside the gene matches. This CDR3 has 14 amino acids. The CDR3: CASSVGTGGSPLHF. Here the CDR3 DNA reads TGTGCCAGCAGCGTAGGGACAGGGGGTTCACCCCTCCACTTT.

The genes are TRBV19 and TRBJ2-3; D call uncertain. The CDR3 loop spans 11 amino acids. V was pared by 5 bases and J by 6 bases, with 6 bases between. Germline assignment: CDR1 LNHDA and CDR2 SQIVND (reference sequence). The CDR3: CASSLRDTQYF. Written as DNA, the CDR3 is TGTGCCAGTAGTCTCAGGGATACGCAGTATTTT.

V and J are TRBV29-1 and TRBJ2-3, with D maybe TRBD2 (6 bases). V was trimmed by 0 bases and J by 7 bases, leaving 14 bases between them. The germline V gene has CDR1 SQVTM and CDR2 ANQGSEA. The CDR3 consists of 14 residues. CDR3 bases: TGCAGCGTTGAAGATTGGACGGGAGTTAATACGCAGTATTTT. Encoded protein: CSVEDWTGVNTQYF.

V usage is TRBV5-6 and J usage is TRBJ2-7; 13 nucleotides agree with TRBD2. CDR3 length: 15 amino acids. CDR1 and CDR2 from the germline V gene are SGHDT and YYEEEE. Germline trimming cut 5 bases from V and 4 bases from J; bases unmatched to any gene: 6. CDR3 coding DNA: TGTGCCAGCAGATGGGGGACTAGCGGGACTTACGAGCAGTACTTC. Protein product: CASRWGTSGTYEQYF. Drawing the rest from reference TRBV5-6 and TRBJ2-7, the complete variable domain is DAGVTQSPTHLIKTRGQQVTLRCSPKSGHDTVSWYQQALGQGPQFIFQYYEEEERQRGNFPDRFSGHQFPNYSSELNVNALLLGDSALYLCASRWGTSGTYEQYFGPGTRLTVT.

This clone showed up just once. V and J are TRBV2 and TRBJ2-7; D gene ambiguous. The CDR3 covers 11 residues. Germline-derived CDR1 and CDR2 are SNHLY and FYNNEI. V shed 8 bases and J shed 3 bases, with 8 bases lying between them. The CDR3 region has the DNA TGTGCCAGCTCAGGTTTCTACGAGCAGTACTTC. Its protein product is CASSGFYEQYF.

CDR3 residues: CASSFWQGSYEQYF. DNA for the CDR3: TGTGCCAGCAGCTTCTGGCAGGGTTCTTACGAGCAGTACTTC. The V gene is TRBV7-9, the J gene TRBJ2-7; D possibly corresponds to TRBD1 (5 bases). The germline V gene encodes CDR1 SEHNR and CDR2 FQNEAQ (reference sequence). This CDR3 spans 14 amino acids. Deletions cut 3 bases from V and 4 bases from J, with 13 bases between.

This sequence joins TRBV5-1 and TRBJ2-7; TRBD1 matches 12 bases. The V gene's germline CDR1 is SGHRS and CDR2 YFSETQ. The CDR3 sequence is 14 residues long. Germline trimming cut 4 bases from V and 9 bases from J; bases unmatched to any gene: 8. The CDR3: CASSEGTGGNVQYF. In DNA form, the CDR3 reads TGCGCCAGCAGCGAAGGGACAGGGGGCAATGTGCAGTACTTC.